What follows is one T cell receptor (beta chain) and its context. Trimming pared 0 bases from V and 2 bases from J, leaving 11 bases between. The length of the CDR3 is 16 residues. The germline V gene has CDR1 LGHDT and CDR2 YNNKEL (reference sequence). Recruited during active infection, patients (from Seattle) were subsequently followed longitudinally. These data are taken from a study of blood T cell repertoires in COVID-19. Per the original methods: Estimates of nucleated cell counts were drawn from the amplification of reference gene primers. Measured with immunoSEQ multiplex PCR; TCRdb has only the in-frame clones, and not every one. V and J calls plus clone size are reproduced from that table; the DNA served to infer D and trimming. Of fewer than 500,000 clones in the sample, approximately 90% were seen once.

Sequencing was performed on peripheral blood. The gene calls are TRBV3-1 (or the pseudogene TRBV3-2) and TRBJ1-3, with D maybe TRBD1 (6 bases). This clonotype originated in a young man with COVID-19, enrolled during active disease. DNA of the CDR3: TGTGCCAGCAGCCAAGAAATACAGGGACCTGGAAACACCATATATTTT. Amino acid sequence: CASSQEIQGPGNTIYF.